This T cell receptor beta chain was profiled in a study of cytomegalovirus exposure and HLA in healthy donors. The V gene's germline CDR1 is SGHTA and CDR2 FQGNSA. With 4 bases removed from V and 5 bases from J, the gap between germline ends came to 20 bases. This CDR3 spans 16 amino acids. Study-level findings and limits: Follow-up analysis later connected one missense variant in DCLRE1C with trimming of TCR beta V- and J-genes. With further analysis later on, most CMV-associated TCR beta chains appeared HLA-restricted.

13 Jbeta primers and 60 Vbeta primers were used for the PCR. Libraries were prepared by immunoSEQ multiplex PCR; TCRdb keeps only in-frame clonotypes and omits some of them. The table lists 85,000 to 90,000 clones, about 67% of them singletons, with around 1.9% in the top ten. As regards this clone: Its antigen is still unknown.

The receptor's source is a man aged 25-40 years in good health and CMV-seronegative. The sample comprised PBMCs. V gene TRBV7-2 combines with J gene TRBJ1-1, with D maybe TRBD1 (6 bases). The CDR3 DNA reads TGTGCCAGCAGCTCCCAGAGGGGGGGGAGATGGACTGAAGCTTTCTTT. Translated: CASSSQRGGRWTEAFF.